Each of the 21 T cell receptor beta chains below was sequenced from the same sample in a study of blood T cell repertoires in COVID-19. TCRdb's copy holds only in-frame clones and misses some; the assay was immunoSEQ multiplex PCR. This table holds 170,000 or so clones, over 80% found once. Sequenced: peripheral blood. The receptors here all came from a woman in her seventies with COVID-19, enrolled during active disease.

The chain combines TRBV11-3 with TRBJ2-5; TRBD2 might be the D (7 bases). Trimming cost V 4 bases and J 6 bases, with 15 bases left between them. Germline CDR1 is SGHNT and CDR2 is YENEEA. The CDR3 contains 14 residues. The CDR3 is CASSSSGEGKTQYF. The CDR3 DNA is TGTGCCAGCAGCTCCTCAGGGGAGGGAAAGACCCAGTACTTC.

The chain employs TRBV4-3 and TRBJ2-3; TRBD2 is a possible D gene (6 bases). Per the germline V gene, CDR1 is LGHNA and CDR2 is YSLEER. V was trimmed by 8 bases and J by 2 bases, leaving 17 bases between them. The CDR3 runs 15 residues. The CDR3 region is CASGRTVALTDTQYF. The CDR3 DNA sequence: TGCGCCAGCGGGAGGACGGTTGCCCTCACAGATACGCAGTATTTT.

This clone has a handful of counts. In DNA form, the CDR3 reads TGCGCCAGCAGCTGGGGACAGGTTCTCTCTGGAAACACCATATATTTT. This translates into CASSWGQVLSGNTIYF. The rearrangement links TRBV5-1 to TRBJ1-3, with 8 bases fitting TRBD1. Germline V gene lookup returns CDR1 SGHRS and CDR2 YFSETQ. Germline trimming cut 3 bases from V and 0 bases from J; bases unmatched to any gene: 5. The CDR3 has 16 residues. Full variable domain (outside the CDR3, taken from reference TRBV5-1 and TRBJ1-3): KAGVTQTPRYLIKTRGQQVTLSCSPISGHRSVSWYQQTPGQGLQFLFEYFSETQRNKGNFPGRFSGRQFSNSRSEMNVSTLELGDSALYLCASSWGQVLSGNTIYFGEGSWLTVV.

This clone occurred once. The V and J genes are TRBV19 and TRBJ1-5, with a possible D match to TRBD1 (6 bases). Germline loops: CDR1 LNHDA, CDR2 SQIVND (reference sequence). The length of the CDR3 is 14 residues. The V end lost 6 bases, the J end lost 4 bases, and 13 bases lay between the germline ends. In nucleotides, the CDR3 is TGTGCCAGTAGAACTACAGGGTTTAATCAGCCCCAGCATTTT. This encodes CASRTTGFNQPQHF.

This clone was recorded many times. The sample carries other DNA sequences with the same CDR3. The rearrangement uses TRBV4-3 and TRBJ2-3; 7 positions agree with TRBD1. Germline CDR1 and CDR2: LGHNA and YSLEER. CDR3 length: 15 amino acids. Unmatched junction bases numbered 5, after V lost 1 base and J lost 4 bases. In nucleotides, the CDR3 is TGCGCCAGCAGCCAAGGAGACAGGGCAGCAGATACGCAGTATTTT. This sequence encodes CASSQGDRAADTQYF.

The chain joins TRBV19 to TRBJ2-1, with TRBD2 matching 14 bases. In germline, CDR1 is LNHDA, CDR2 SQIVND (reference sequence). J was trimmed by 7 bases and V by 5 bases; bases with no gene match: 7. The CDR3 has 16 residues. CDR3 coding DNA: TGTGCCAGTAGTGCCAGGGGACTAGCGGGAGTAAATGAGCAGTTCTTC. Its protein product is CASSARGLAGVNEQFF.

This clone was counted only a few times. The chain has TRBV3-1 (or the pseudogene TRBV3-2) and TRBJ2-1, with 8 positions matching TRBD1. This CDR3 contains 20 residues. Trimming cost V 6 bases and J 4 bases; bases outside gene matches: 23. CDR1 LGHDT and CDR2 YNNKEL come from the germline V gene (reference sequence). The CDR3 here is CASRSNLGQACRYRYNEQFF. CDR3 coding DNA: TGTGCCAGCAGAAGCAATCTGGGACAGGCCTGCCGATATAGGTACAATGAGCAGTTCTTC.

This sequence joins TRBV5-1 and TRBJ2-5; TRBD1 matches at 8 bases. The length of the CDR3 is 16 residues. Germline loops: CDR1 SGHRS, CDR2 YFSETQ. Losses at the gene ends were 0 bases for V and 2 bases for J; bases not matched to a gene: 6. The CDR3 DNA reads as TGCGCCAGCAGCTTGGCCGCAGGGGGCGGACAAGAGACCCAGTACTTC. The encoded protein is CASSLAAGGGQETQYF.

This clone has a single count. This chain joins TRBV11-3 and TRBJ2-7, with TRBD2 as a possible D gene (6 bases). CDR1 is SGHNT, CDR2 YENEEA, per germline. Trimming left V 4 bases short and J 7 bases short, with 8 bases between. The CDR3 is 11 residues long. CDR3 residues: CASSSGGEQYF. The CDR3 DNA sequence: TGTGCCAGCAGCTCCGGAGGGGAGCAGTACTTC.

The chain carries TRBV15 and TRBJ2-1; 9 nucleotides agree with TRBD2. This CDR3 has 18 amino acids. V shed 0 bases and J 1 base; nucleotides not matched to a gene: 7. CDR1 is LNHNV, CDR2 YYDKDF, per germline (reference sequence). The CDR3 here is CATSRDPNSGRSYNEQFF. The CDR3 bases are TGTGCCACCAGCAGAGACCCCAATAGCGGGAGATCCTACAATGAGCAGTTCTTC.

This clone was detected only once. The chain uses TRBV5-6 and TRBJ2-3; 11 bases align to TRBD1. The germline CDR1 and CDR2 sequences are SGHDT and YYEEEE. Trimming took 4 bases from V and 4 from J; bases not matched to a gene: 11. There are 17 residues in the CDR3. The CDR3 loop reads CASSADRGLNGADTQYF. For the CDR3, the DNA is TGTGCCAGCAGCGCGGACAGGGGGCTAAATGGGGCAGATACGCAGTATTTT.

The rearrangement uses TRBV5-1 and TRBJ2-3; TRBD2 agrees at 14 bases. The CDR3 extends over 19 amino acids. Trimming cost V 2 bases and J 0 bases; bases outside gene matches: 8. Germline V gene data show CDR1 as SGHRS and CDR2 as YFSETQ. DNA of the CDR3: TGCGCCAGCAGCTTCGGGACCGGGACTAGCGGGAGAAGCACAGATACGCAGTATTTT. Its protein is CASSFGTGTSGRSTDTQYF.

This rearrangement joins TRBV6-6 to TRBJ2-7, with D possibly matching TRBD1 (7 bases). The length of the CDR3 is 15 residues. The germline V gene encodes CDR1 MNHNY and CDR2 SVGAGI (reference sequence). Trimming removed 2 bases at V and 6 bases at J, with 17 bases between. The chain's CDR3 is CASSYPVEGAGEQYF. CDR3 nucleotide sequence: TGTGCCAGCAGTTACCCGGTGGAGGGGGCGGGCGAGCAGTACTTC.

The chain joins TRBV19 to TRBJ2-1, with TRBD2 matching over 9 bases. Germline assignment: CDR1 LNHDA and CDR2 SQIVND (reference sequence). V gave up 1 base and J gave up 4 bases; unmatched junction bases: 5. CDR3 size: 16 residues. CDR3 amino acids: CASSIGASGTYNEQFF. In nucleotides, the CDR3 is TGTGCCAGTAGTATAGGGGCTAGCGGGACTTACAATGAGCAGTTCTTC.

The gene calls are TRBV18 and TRBJ2-4; D may be TRBD2 (7 bases). This CDR3 comprises 14 residues. Germline V gene sequence: CDR1 KGHSH, CDR2 LQKENI. V was trimmed by 6 bases and J by 5 bases, leaving 14 bases between them. CDR3 DNA: TGTGCCAGCTCCCTACAAGGGGGGGAAAACATTCAGTACTTC. Translation gives CASSLQGGENIQYF.

Remarks on this clone: Other DNA sequences in the same sample also yield this CDR3. The chain links TRBV5-1 to TRBJ2-3; D remains unclear. CDR1 and CDR2 (germline): SGHRS, YFSETQ. This CDR3 has 14 amino acids. V was clipped by 4 bases and J by 3 bases, with 12 bases between them. CDR3 nucleotide sequence: TGCGCCAGCAGCCCCGGGTCGCCAACAGATACGCAGTATTTT. Encoded protein: CASSPGSPTDTQYF.

J is TRBJ1-6 and V is TRBV9; 8 nucleotides agree with TRBD1. The CDR3 is made up of 15 amino acids. V was clipped by 1 base and J by 9 bases; unmatched bases: 6. The germline V gene encodes CDR1 SGDLS and CDR2 YYNGEE. The CDR3: CASSVFDRGASPLHF. DNA of the CDR3: TGTGCCAGCAGCGTATTTGACAGGGGAGCTTCACCCCTCCACTTT.

J is TRBJ2-1 and V is TRBV11-3, with a possible D match to TRBD2 (6 bases). Trimming took off 1 base at V and 9 bases at J, with 10 bases between the two ends. Germline V gene lookup returns CDR1 SGHNT and CDR2 YENEEA. This CDR3 comprises 13 residues. The CDR3 spells CASSLGHGGEQFF. As DNA, the CDR3 is TGTGCCAGCAGCTTAGGGCACGGGGGTGAGCAGTTCTTC.

This chain uses TRBV21-1 with TRBJ2-5; the tabulated D call, TRBD2, remains unverified against the DNA. TRBV21-1 is tagged as a pseudogene. This CDR3 contains 12 residues. The CDR3 region has the DNA TGTGCCAGTTTCGATAGCCAAGAGACCCAGTACTTC. This sequence encodes CASFDSQETQYF.

The chain joins TRBV3-1 (or the pseudogene TRBV3-2) to TRBJ2-7, with 9 bases that match TRBD1. The CDR3 sequence is 13 residues long. J gave up 2 bases and V 6 bases, and 2 bases lay outside the gene matches. Germline CDR1 LGHDT, CDR2 YNNKEL (reference sequence). CDR3 in DNA: TGTGCCAGCAGTCACAGGGGGCCCTACGAGCAGTACTTC. It codes for CASSHRGPYEQYF.

This chain links TRBV28 with TRBJ1-1; TRBD1 is a possible D gene (6 bases). Between the trimmed V and J ends, which lost 1 base and 1 base, there was a span of 10 bases. Per the germline V gene, CDR1 is MDHEN and CDR2 is SYDVKM. This CDR3 has 15 residues. The CDR3 spells CASSLSVRGNTEAFF. The CDR3 DNA reads TGTGCCAGCAGTTTATCTGTCAGGGGGAACACTGAAGCTTTCTTT.